These 8 T cell receptor beta chains were sequenced from one sample in a study of monozygotic twins with inflammatory bowel disease. Following a re-call of the 5' RACE reads, TCRdb has one entry per CDR3 protein and lacks DNA. The sample holds around 200,000 distinct CDR3 sequences. The sample taken for sequencing was blood. The receptors stem from a human donor with ulcerative colitis or Crohn's disease, or a healthy co-twin of an affected twin (not recorded which).

The genes are TRBV5-6 and TRBJ2-1; with no DNA, the TCRdb D assignment of TRBD2 cannot be verified. The CDR3 contains 15 residues. Germline V lookup: CDR1 SGHDT, CDR2 YYEEEE. CDR3 protein: CASSLYSGGPNEQFF.

V usage is TRBV20-1 and J usage is TRBJ1-1; TCRdb selects TRBD1, and the lack of DNA leaves this call unchecked. CDR1 is DFQATT, CDR2 SNEGSKA, per germline (reference sequence). The CDR3 contains 15 residues. CDR3 sequence reads: CSARRGDTLGTEAFF.

The V call is TRBV5-1, the J call TRBJ2-1; TCRdb indicates TRBD2, and absent DNA this call remains unverified. The CDR3 runs to 14 residues. CDR1 is SGHRS and CDR2 is YFSETQ in the germline V gene. The CDR3 is CASSVTGAYNEQFF.

CDR3 sequence reads: CASQAGTQNTGELFF. The J gene is TRBJ2-2, the V gene TRBV27; TCRdb's D gene call, TRBD1, goes unchecked for lack of DNA. The CDR3 is 15 amino acids. CDR1 is MNHEY, CDR2 SMNVEV, per germline (reference sequence).

The chain has TRBV6-5 and TRBJ1-1. Germline CDR1 reads MNHEY; CDR2 reads SVGAGI. The CDR3 sequence is 15 residues long. CDR3 protein: CASSYGGSPSTEAFF.

The chain recombines TRBV7-9 with TRBJ1-1. CDR3 size: 13 residues. Germline V gene lookup returns CDR1 SEHNR and CDR2 FQNEAQ (reference sequence). The CDR3 is CASSLEGRSEAFF.

The chain couples TRBV5-6 to TRBJ2-7; without DNA, the TCRdb call of TRBD1 cannot be checked. Germline values: CDR1 SGHDT, CDR2 YYEEEE. The CDR3 runs to 14 residues. The CDR3 spells CASSKARAWSEQYF.

The J gene is TRBJ2-1, the V gene TRBV7-2; there is no DNA to check the TCRdb D call of TRBD2. The germline V gene encodes CDR1 SGHTA and CDR2 FQGNSA. The CDR3 runs 16 residues. The CDR3 loop reads CASSLARGLRYNEQFF.